These 14 T cell receptor beta chains came from one sample sequenced in a study of lymphopenia after photon versus proton radiotherapy. Data came from immunoSEQ multiplex PCR; TCRdb stores just in-frame clones and leaves some out. The table shows 17,000 or so clones, with around 84% occurring only once. The starting material was peripheral blood, obtained from a patient treated with proton-based radiotherapy. These TCRs come from a man aged 65-85 years with pancreatic cancer.

The CDR3 DNA is TGTGCCAGCAGCCGTCACGCTGGTCCCTACAATGAGCAGTTCTTC. Its translation is CASSRHAGPYNEQFF. The V gene is TRBV21-1, the J gene TRBJ2-1. TRBV21-1 has pseudogene status. The CDR3 consists of 15 residues.

This chain joins TRBV5-1 and TRBJ1-1, with 10 bases fitting TRBD1. J lost 3 bases, V lost 3 bases, and 5 bases had no gene match. The CDR3 runs 15 residues. Per germline, CDR1 SGHRS and CDR2 YFSETQ. DNA for the CDR3: TGCGCCAGCAGCTCGGGACAGGGGAAGCACACTGAAGCTTTCTTT. This codes for CASSSGQGKHTEAFF.

This clone was recorded only once. The J gene is TRBJ1-1, the V gene TRBV5-1, with TRBD1 identical over 7 bases. Losses at the gene ends were 3 bases for V and 4 bases for J; bases not matched to a gene: 9. CDR1 is SGHRS, CDR2 YFSETQ, per germline. This CDR3 contains 15 residues. Written as DNA, the CDR3 is TGCGCCAGCAGCTGGGGGACAGAGCAGGCCACTGAAGCTTTCTTT. Translated: CASSWGTEQATEAFF.

The gene calls are TRBV6-6 and TRBJ1-1; D is undetermined. V was shortened by 0 bases and J by 3 bases, with 11 bases between the two germline ends. The CDR3 covers 15 residues. Germline-derived CDR1 and CDR2 are MNHNY and SVGAGI (reference sequence). The chain's CDR3 is CASSYSSLGYTEAFF. CDR3 nucleotide sequence: TGTGCCAGCAGTTACTCGAGTCTAGGGTACACTGAAGCTTTCTTT.

Regarding this clone: Compared with germline, one end of the junction differs, possibly owing to a read error. This rearrangement joins TRBV6-1 to TRBJ1-2, with D tentatively TRBD1 (5 bases). Per the germline V gene, CDR1 is MNHNS and CDR2 is SASEGT. This CDR3 comprises 10 residues. Written as DNA, the CDR3 is TGTGCCAGCAGTGAAGCGGGGGTGATCTTC. Translated: CASSEAGVIF.

V is TRBV11-1 and J is TRBJ1-2, with D maybe TRBD1 (5 bases). Germline CDR1 reads SGHAT; CDR2 reads FQDESV (reference sequence). V dropped 2 bases and J dropped 2 bases, with 15 bases sitting between them. The CDR3 covers 16 residues. The CDR3 DNA reads as TGTGCCAGCAGCTTAAGATCAGGGTTGGGCAACTATGGCTACACCTTC. This sequence encodes CASSLRSGLGNYGYTF.

This rearrangement joins TRBV7-3 to TRBJ1-1, with a possible D match to TRBD1 (6 bases). The CDR3 runs to 15 residues. V was clipped by 5 bases and J by 1 base, with 14 bases between them. The germline V gene encodes CDR1 SGHTA and CDR2 FQGTGA. As DNA, the CDR3 is TGTGCCAGCAGCCCGAAACAGGGCCGGAACACTGAAGCTTTCTTT. Its translation: CASSPKQGRNTEAFF. Full variable domain (missing parts from reference TRBV7-3 and TRBJ1-1): GAGVSQTPSNKVTEKGKYVELRCDPISGHTALYWYRQSLGQGPEFLIYFQGTGAADDSGLPNDRFFAVRPEGSVSTLKIQRTERGDSAVYLCASSPKQGRNTEAFFGQGTRLTVV.

This clone was counted between two and nine times. The chain carries TRBV19 and TRBJ1-5; 7 bases map to TRBD1. The germline V gene encodes CDR1 LNHDA and CDR2 SQIVND (reference sequence). The ends lost 5 bases at V and 8 bases at J; junction bases unmatched: 9. This CDR3 is built from 14 residues. The CDR3 protein is CASSPGTVFEPQHF. CDR3 bases: TGTGCCAGTAGTCCCGGGACAGTCTTTGAGCCCCAGCATTTT.

The chain carries TRBV7-6 and TRBJ2-7, with a weak D call TRBD2 (5 bases). Germline lookup yields CDR1 SGHVS and CDR2 FNYEAQ. V shed 5 bases and J shed 2 bases, with 10 bases lying between them. This CDR3 has 13 residues. DNA of the CDR3: TGTGCCAGCAGCCCTAGGACTGCCTACGAGCAGTACTTC. It encodes CASSPRTAYEQYF.

This clone was seen only a few times. The V call is TRBV18, the J call TRBJ1-1, with D unresolved. CDR1 KGHSH and CDR2 LQKENI come from the germline V gene. Trimming shortened V by 2 bases and J by 2 bases, and 9 bases separated the two germline ends. The CDR3 consists of 14 residues. The CDR3: CASSPSPRNTEAFF. The CDR3, as DNA: TGTGCCAGCTCACCATCGCCGAGAAACACTGAAGCTTTCTTT.

This clone has only one observation. The chain couples TRBV29-1 to TRBJ2-3, with D unclear. The V end was cut by 6 bases, the J end by 11 bases, with 15 bases between. The length of the CDR3 is 11 residues. Germline V gene lookup returns CDR1 SQVTM and CDR2 ANQGSEA. The CDR3 sequence: CSVPFSWGQYF. The CDR3 nucleotides are TGCAGCGTCCCTTTTTCTTGGGGGCAGTATTTT.

This clone was detected only once. The genes are TRBV19 and TRBJ2-1; TRBD2 agrees at 12 bases. This CDR3 comprises 17 residues. Germline V gives CDR1 LNHDA, CDR2 SQIVND (reference sequence). Trimming at V came to 0 bases and at J to 4 bases, leaving 4 bases not matched to a gene. The CDR3 sequence: CASSIDPSGRAYNEQFF. The CDR3 DNA sequence: TGTGCCAGTAGTATAGATCCTAGCGGGAGGGCTTACAATGAGCAGTTCTTC.

This chain links TRBV19 with TRBJ1-2, with no clear D. V lost 2 bases to trimming and J lost 4 bases, with 23 bases between them. The germline gives CDR1 LNHDA, CDR2 SQIVND (reference sequence). The CDR3 has 18 residues. The CDR3 DNA is TGTGCCAGTAGTATAAGGATGTCGGCAGCCACCCCCTTCTATGGCTACACCTTC. This translates into CASSIRMSAATPFYGYTF.

The chain carries TRBV27 and TRBJ1-5; 7 bases match TRBD1. J gave up 2 bases and V 5 bases, and 12 bases lay outside the gene matches. The CDR3 loop spans 17 amino acids. Germline loops: CDR1 MNHEY, CDR2 SMNVEV (reference sequence). CDR3 coding DNA: TGTGCCAGCAGTCCCCGACAGGGCCGGTTGGGCAATCAGCCCCAGCATTTT. Its protein product is CASSPRQGRLGNQPQHF.